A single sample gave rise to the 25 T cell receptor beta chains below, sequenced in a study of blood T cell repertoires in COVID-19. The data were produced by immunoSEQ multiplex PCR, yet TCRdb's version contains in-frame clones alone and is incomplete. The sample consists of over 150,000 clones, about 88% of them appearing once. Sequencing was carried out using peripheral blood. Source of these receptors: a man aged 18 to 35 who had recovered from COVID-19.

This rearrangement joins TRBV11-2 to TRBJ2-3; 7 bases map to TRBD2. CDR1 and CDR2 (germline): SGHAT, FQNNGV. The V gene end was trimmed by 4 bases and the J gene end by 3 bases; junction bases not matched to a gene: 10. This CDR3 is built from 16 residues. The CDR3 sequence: CASSSAWSSGTDTQYF. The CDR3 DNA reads TGTGCCAGCAGCTCAGCCTGGTCTAGCGGAACAGATACGCAGTATTTT. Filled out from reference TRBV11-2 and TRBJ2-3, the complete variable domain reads EAGVAQSPRYKIIEKRQSVAFWCNPISGHATLYWYQQILGQGPKLLIQFQNNGVVDDSQLPKDRFSAERLKGVDSTLKIQPAKLEDSAVYLCASSSAWSSGTDTQYFGPGTRLTVL.

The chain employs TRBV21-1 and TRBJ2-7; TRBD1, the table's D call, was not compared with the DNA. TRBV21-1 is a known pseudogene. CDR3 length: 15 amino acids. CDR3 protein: CASSKKGIQDYEQYF. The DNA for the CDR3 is TGTGCCAGCAGCAAAAAGGGAATACAGGATTACGAGCAGTACTTC.

The CDR3 loop reads CASRRPGTANPYEQYF. Written as DNA, the CDR3 is TGTGCCAGCAGGCGGCCCGGGACAGCTAACCCCTACGAGCAGTACTTC. The J gene is TRBJ2-7, the V gene TRBV27, with TRBD1 identical over 7 bases. The V and J ends lost 6 bases and 2 bases, in that order; junction bases with no gene match: 13. This CDR3 spans 16 amino acids. Germline CDR1 reads MNHEY; CDR2 reads SMNVEV (reference sequence).

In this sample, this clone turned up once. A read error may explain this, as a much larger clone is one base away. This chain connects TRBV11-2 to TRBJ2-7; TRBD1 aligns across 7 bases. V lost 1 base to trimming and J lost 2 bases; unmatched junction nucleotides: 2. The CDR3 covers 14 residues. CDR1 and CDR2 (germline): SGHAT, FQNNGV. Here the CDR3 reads CASSLGQGAYEQYF. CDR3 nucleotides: TGTGCCAGCAGCTTAGGCCAGGGGGCCTACGAGCAGTACTTC.

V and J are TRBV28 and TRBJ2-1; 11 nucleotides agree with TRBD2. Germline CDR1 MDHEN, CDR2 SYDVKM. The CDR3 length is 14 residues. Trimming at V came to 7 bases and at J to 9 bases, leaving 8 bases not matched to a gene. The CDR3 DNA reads TGTGCCAGCATCATTAGCGGGAGGGCGGGTGAGCAGTTCTTC. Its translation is CASIISGRAGEQFF. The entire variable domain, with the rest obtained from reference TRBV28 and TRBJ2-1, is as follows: DVKVTQSSRYLVKRTGEKVFLECVQDMDHENMFWYRQDPGLGLRLIYFSYDVKMKEKGDIPEGYSVSREKKERFSLILESASTNQTSMYLCASIISGRAGEQFFGPGTRLTVL.

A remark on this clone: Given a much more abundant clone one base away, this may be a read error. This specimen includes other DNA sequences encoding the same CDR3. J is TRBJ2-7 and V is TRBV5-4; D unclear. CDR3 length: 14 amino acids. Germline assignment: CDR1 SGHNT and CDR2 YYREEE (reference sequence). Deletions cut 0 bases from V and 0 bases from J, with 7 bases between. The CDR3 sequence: CASSLGRSSYEQYF. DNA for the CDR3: TGTGCCAGCAGCTTGGGCCGGAGCTCCTACGAGCAGTACTTC. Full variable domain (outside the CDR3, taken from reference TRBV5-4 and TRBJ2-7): ETGVTQSPTHLIKTRGQQVTLRCSSQSGHNTVSWYQQALGQGPQFIFQYYREEENGRGNFPPRFSGLQFPNYSSELNVNALELDDSALYLCASSLGRSSYEQYFGPGTRLTVT.

The CDR3 loop is CASSSSGTGERGYTF. CDR3 sequence (DNA): TGTGCCAGCAGCTCGTCCGGGACAGGGGAGCGAGGCTACACCTTC. The chain carries TRBV5-4 and TRBJ1-2; 10 nucleotides match TRBD1. The CDR3 covers 15 residues. V shed 3 bases and J 8 bases; nucleotides not matched to a gene: 10. The germline gives CDR1 SGHNT, CDR2 YYREEE (reference sequence).

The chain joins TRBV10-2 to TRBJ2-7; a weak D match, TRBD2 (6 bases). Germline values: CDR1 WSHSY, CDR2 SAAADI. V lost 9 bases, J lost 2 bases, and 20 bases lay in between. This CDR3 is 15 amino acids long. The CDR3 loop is CASKTLLAATYEQYF. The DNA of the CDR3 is TGCGCCAGTAAGACCCTACTAGCTGCAACCTACGAGCAGTACTTC.

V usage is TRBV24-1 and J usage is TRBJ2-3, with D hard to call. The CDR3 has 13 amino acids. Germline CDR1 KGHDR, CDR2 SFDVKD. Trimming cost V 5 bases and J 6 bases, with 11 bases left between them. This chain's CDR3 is CATSAPERDTQYF. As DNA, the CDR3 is TGTGCCACCAGTGCCCCAGAGAGGGATACGCAGTATTTT.

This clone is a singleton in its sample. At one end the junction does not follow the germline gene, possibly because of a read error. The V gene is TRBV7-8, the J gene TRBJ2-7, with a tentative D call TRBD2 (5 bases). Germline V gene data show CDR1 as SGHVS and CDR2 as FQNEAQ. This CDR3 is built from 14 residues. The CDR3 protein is CASSLGASTYKQYF. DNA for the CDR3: TGTGCCAGCAGCTTAGGAGCTAGCACCTACAAGCAGTACTTC.

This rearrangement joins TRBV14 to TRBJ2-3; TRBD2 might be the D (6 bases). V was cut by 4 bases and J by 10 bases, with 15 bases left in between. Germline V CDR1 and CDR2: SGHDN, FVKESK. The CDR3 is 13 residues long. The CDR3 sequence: CASSPTRLRAQYF. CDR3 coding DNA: TGTGCCAGCAGCCCGACTAGGCTAAGGGCGCAGTATTTT.

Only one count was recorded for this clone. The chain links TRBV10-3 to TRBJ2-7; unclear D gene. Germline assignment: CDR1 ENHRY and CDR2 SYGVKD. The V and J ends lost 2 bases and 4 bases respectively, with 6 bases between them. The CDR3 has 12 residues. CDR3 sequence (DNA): TGTGCCATCAGTGAGGCGGAGTACGAGCAGTACTTC. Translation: CAISEAEYEQYF.

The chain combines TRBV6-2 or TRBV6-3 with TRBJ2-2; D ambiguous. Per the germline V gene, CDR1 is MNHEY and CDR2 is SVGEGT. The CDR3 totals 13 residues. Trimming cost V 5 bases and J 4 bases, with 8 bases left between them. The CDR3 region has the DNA TGTGCCAGCAGTCCCCCGGGCACCGGGGAGCTGTTTTTT. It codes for CASSPPGTGELFF.

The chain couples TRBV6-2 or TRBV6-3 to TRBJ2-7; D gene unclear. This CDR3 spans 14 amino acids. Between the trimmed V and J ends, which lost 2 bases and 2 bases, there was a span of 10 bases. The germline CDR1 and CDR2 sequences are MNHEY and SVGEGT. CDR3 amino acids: CASSYALSPYEQYF. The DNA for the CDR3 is TGTGCCAGCAGTTACGCTCTAAGTCCCTACGAGCAGTACTTC.

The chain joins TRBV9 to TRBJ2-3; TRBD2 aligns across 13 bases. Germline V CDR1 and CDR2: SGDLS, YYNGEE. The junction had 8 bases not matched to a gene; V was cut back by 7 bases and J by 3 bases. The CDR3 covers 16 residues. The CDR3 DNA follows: TGTGCCAGCCTGCCGGGGACTAGCGGGATAACAGATACGCAGTATTTT. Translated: CASLPGTSGITDTQYF.

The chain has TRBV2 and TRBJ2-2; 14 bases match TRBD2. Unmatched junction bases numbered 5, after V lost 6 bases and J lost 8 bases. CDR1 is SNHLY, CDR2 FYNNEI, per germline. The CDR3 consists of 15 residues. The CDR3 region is CASRGLAGAGGELFF. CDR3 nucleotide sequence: TGTGCCAGCAGGGGACTAGCGGGAGCGGGAGGGGAGCTGTTTTTT. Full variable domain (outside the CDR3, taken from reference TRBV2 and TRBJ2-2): EPEVTQTPSHQVTQMGQEVILRCVPISNHLYFYWYRQILGQKVEFLVSFYNNEISEKSEIFDDQFSVERPDGSNFTLKIRSTKLEDSAMYFCASRGLAGAGGELFFGEGSRLTVL.

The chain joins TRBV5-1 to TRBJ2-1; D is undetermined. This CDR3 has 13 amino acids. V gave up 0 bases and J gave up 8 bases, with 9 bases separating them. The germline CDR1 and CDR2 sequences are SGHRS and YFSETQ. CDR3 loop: CASSLARSDEQFF. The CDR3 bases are TGCGCCAGCAGCTTGGCCCGGAGCGATGAGCAGTTCTTC.

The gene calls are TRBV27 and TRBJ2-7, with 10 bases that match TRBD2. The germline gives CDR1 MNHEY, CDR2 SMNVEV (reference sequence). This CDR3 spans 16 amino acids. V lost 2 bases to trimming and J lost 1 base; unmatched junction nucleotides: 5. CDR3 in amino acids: CASSLSLAGASYEQYF. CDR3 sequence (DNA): TGTGCCAGCAGTTTAAGTCTAGCGGGAGCATCCTACGAGCAGTACTTC.

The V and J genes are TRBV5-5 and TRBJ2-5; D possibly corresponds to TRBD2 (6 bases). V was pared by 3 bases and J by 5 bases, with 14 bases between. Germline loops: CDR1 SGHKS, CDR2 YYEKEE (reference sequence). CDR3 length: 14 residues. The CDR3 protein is CASSSLGGVETQYF. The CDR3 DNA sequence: TGTGCCAGCAGCTCGCTGGGGGGTGTGGAGACCCAGTACTTC.

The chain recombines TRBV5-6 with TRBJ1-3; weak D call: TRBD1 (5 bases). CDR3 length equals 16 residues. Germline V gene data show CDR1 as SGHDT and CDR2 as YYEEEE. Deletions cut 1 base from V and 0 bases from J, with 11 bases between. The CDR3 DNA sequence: TGTGCCAGCAGCTTGTTTCAGGGCAGCTCTGGAAACACCATATATTTT. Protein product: CASSLFQGSSGNTIYF. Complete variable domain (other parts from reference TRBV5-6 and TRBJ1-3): DAGVTQSPTHLIKTRGQQVTLRCSPKSGHDTVSWYQQALGQGPQFIFQYYEEEERQRGNFPDRFSGHQFPNYSSELNVNALLLGDSALYLCASSLFQGSSGNTIYFGEGSWLTVV.

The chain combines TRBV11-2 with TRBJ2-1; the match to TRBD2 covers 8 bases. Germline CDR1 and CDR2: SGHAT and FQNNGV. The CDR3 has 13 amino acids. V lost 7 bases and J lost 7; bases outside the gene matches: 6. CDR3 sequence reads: CASTGQRGNEQFF. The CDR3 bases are TGTGCCAGCACCGGGCAGCGGGGGAATGAGCAGTTCTTC.

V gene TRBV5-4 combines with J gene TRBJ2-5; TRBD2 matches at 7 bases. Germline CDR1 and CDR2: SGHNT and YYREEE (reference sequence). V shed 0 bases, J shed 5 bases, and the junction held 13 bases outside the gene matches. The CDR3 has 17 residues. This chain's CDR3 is CASSLELQREVGETQYF. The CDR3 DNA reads TGTGCCAGCAGCTTGGAGCTGCAGCGGGAAGTCGGGGAGACCCAGTACTTC.

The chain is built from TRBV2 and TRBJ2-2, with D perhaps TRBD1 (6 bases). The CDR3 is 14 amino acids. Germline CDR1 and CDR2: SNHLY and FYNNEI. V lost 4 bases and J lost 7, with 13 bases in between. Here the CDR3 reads CASSVRGGGGELFF. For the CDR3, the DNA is TGTGCCAGCAGTGTTCGAGGGGGTGGCGGGGAGCTGTTTTTT.

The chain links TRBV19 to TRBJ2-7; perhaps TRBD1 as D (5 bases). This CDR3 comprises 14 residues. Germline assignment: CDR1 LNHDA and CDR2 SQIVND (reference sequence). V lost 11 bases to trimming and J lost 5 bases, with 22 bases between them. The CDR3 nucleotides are TGTGCCCGGCGCATCCGAGGACATGTACACGAGCAGTACTTC. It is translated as CARRIRGHVHEQYF.

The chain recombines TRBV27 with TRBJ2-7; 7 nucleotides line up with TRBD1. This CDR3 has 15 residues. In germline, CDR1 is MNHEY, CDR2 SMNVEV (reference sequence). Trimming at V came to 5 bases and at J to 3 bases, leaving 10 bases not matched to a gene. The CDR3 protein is CASSQTGTAYYEQYF. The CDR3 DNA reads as TGTGCCAGCAGTCAGACCGGGACAGCATACTACGAGCAGTACTTC.